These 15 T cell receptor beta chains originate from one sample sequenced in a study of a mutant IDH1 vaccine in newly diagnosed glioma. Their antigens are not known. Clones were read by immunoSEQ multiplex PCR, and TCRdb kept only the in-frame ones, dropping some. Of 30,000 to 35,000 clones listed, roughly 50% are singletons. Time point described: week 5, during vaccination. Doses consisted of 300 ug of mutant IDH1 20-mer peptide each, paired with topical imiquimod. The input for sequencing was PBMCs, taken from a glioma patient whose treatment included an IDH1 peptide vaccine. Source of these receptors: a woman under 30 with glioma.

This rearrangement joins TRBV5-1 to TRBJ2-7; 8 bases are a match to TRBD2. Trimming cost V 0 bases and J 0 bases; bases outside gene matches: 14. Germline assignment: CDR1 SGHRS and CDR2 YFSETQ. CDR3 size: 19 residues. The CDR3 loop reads CASSLVAGGAHPYSYEQYF. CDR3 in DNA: TGCGCCAGCAGCTTGGTTGCCGGGGGGGCCCACCCTTACTCCTACGAGCAGTACTTC. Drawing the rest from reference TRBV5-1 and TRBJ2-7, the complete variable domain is KAGVTQTPRYLIKTRGQQVTLSCSPISGHRSVSWYQQTPGQGLQFLFEYFSETQRNKGNFPGRFSGRQFSNSRSEMNVSTLELGDSALYLCASSLVAGGAHPYSYEQYFGPGTRLTVT.

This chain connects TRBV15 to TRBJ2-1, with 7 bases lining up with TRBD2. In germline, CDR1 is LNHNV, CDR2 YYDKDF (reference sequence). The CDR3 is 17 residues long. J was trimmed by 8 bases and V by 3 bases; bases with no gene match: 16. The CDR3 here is CATSRGGFGPFFDEQFF. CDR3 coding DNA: TGTGCCACCAGCAGGGGGGGGTTCGGCCCGTTTTTCGATGAGCAGTTCTTC.

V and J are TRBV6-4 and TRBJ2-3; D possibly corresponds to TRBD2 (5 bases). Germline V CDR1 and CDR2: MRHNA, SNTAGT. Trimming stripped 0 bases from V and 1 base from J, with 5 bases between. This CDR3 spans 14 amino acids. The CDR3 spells CASSDSAGTDTQYF. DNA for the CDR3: TGTGCCAGCAGTGACTCAGCGGGCACAGATACGCAGTATTTT.

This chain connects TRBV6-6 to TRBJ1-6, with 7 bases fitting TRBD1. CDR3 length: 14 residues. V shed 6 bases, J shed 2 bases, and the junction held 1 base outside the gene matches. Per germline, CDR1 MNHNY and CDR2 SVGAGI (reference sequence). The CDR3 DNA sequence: TGTGCCAGCAGCCAGGGGGCCTATAATTCACCCCTCCACTTT. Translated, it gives CASSQGAYNSPLHF.

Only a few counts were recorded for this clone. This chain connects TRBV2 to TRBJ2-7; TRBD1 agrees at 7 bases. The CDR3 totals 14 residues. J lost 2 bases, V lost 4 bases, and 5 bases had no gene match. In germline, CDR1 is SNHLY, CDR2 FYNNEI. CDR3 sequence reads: CASSVGTVTYEQYF. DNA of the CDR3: TGTGCCAGCAGTGTGGGGACAGTGACCTACGAGCAGTACTTC.

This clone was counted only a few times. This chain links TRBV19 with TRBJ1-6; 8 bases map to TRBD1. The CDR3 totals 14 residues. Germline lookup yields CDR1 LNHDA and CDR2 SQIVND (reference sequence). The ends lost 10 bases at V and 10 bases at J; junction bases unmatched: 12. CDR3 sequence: CATKSAGGGSPLHF. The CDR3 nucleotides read TGTGCCACCAAATCCGCAGGGGGCGGCTCACCCCTCCACTTT.

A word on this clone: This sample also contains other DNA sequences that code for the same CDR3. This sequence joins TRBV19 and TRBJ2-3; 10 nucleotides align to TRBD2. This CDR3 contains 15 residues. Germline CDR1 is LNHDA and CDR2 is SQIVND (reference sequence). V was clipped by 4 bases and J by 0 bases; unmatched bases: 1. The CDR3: CASSKTSGSTDTQYF. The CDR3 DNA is TGTGCCAGTAGTAAGACTAGCGGGAGCACAGATACGCAGTATTTT.

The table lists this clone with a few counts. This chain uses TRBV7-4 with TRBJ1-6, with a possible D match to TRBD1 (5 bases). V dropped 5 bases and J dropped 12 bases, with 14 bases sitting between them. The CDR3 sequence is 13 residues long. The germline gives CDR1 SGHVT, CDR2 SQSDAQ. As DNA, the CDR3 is TGTGCCAGCAGCGTGAACACGGGGGGACCCCTCCACTTT. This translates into CASSVNTGGPLHF.

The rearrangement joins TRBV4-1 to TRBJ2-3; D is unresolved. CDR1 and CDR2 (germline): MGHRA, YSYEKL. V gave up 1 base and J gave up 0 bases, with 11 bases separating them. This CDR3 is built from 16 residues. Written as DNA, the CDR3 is TGCGCCAGCAGCCAAGGGACGGCCGCTAGCACAGATACGCAGTATTTT. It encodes CASSQGTAASTDTQYF.

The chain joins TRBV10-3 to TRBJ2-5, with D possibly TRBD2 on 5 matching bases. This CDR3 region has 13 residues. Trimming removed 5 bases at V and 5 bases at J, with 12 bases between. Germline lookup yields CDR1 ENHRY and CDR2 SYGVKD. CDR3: CAISTLAGETQYF. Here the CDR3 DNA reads TGTGCCATCAGTACTCTAGCTGGGGAGACCCAGTACTTC.

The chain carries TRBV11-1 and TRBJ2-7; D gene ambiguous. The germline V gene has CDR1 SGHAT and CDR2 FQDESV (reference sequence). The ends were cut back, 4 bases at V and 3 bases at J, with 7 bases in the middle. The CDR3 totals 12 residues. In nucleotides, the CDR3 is TGTGCCAGCAGCTCCTGGGGCTACGAGCAGTACTTC. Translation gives CASSSWGYEQYF.

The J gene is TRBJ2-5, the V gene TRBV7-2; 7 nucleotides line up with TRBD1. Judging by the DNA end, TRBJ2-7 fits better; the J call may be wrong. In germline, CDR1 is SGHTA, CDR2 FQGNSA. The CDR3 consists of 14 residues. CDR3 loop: CASSSGDSLYEQYF. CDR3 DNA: TGTGCCAGCAGCTCAGGGGACAGCCTCTACGAGCAGTACTTC.

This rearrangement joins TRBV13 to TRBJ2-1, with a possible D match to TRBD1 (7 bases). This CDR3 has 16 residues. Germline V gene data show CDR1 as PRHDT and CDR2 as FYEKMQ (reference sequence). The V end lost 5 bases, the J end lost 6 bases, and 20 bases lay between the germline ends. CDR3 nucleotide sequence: TGTGCCAGCAGCCCCGCAACCGGCGGGACAGCCAATGAGCAGTTCTTC. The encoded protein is CASSPATGGTANEQFF.

In nucleotides, the CDR3 is TGTGCCAGCACACCGGGACAGGGGGCGGCGGGGGAGCTGTTTTTT. As protein: CASTPGQGAAGELFF. V and J are TRBV6-1 and TRBJ2-2; 12 nucleotides agree with TRBD1. The CDR3 has 15 residues. V lost 7 bases and J lost 8; bases outside the gene matches: 8. Germline CDR1 reads MNHNS; CDR2 reads SASEGT.

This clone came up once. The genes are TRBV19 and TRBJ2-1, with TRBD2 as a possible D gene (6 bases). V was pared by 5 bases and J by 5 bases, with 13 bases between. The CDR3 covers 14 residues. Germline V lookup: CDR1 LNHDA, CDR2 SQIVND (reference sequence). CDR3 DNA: TGTGCCAGTAGTGTCCGGGACTCAAACAATGAGCAGTTCTTC. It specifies CASSVRDSNNEQFF.